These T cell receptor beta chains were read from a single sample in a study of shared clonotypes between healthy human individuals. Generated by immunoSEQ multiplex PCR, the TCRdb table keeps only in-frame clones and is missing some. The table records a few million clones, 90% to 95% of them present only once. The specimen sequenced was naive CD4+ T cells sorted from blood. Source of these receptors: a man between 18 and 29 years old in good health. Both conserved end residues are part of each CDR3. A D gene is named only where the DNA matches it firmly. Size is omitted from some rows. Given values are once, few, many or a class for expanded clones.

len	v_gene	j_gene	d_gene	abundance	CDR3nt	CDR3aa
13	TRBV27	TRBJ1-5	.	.	TGTGCCGCGGGGTCCAAAATCAATCAGCCCCAGCATTTT	CAAGSKINQPQHF
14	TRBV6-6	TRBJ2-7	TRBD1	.	TGTGCCAGCAGTCTATCGACAGGGTCCTACGAGCAGTACTTC	CASSLSTGSYEQYF
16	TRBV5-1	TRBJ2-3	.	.	TGCGCCAGCAGCTTGGTTGGAGCTATCGCCACAGATACGCAGTATTTT	CASSLVGAIATDTQYF
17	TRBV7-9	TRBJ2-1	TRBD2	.	TGTGCCAGCAGCTCGCTCGGGCTAGCGGGAGTCCACAATGAGCAGTTCTTC	CASSSLGLAGVHNEQFF
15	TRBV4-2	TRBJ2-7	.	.	TGTGCCAGCAGCCAAGAAGGGGGTTTTTCCTACGAGCAGTACTTC	CASSQEGGFSYEQYF
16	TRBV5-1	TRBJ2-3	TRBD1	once	TGCGCCAGCAGCCCCGGACAGGGGACTAGCACAGATACGCAGTATTTT	CASSPGQGTSTDTQYF
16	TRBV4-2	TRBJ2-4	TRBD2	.	TGTGCCAGCAGCCAAGGAAGCGGGGGGTGGGTAGACATTCAGTACTTC	CASSQGSGGWVDIQYF
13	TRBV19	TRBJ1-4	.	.	TGTGCCAGCCCCAAGGGCCCTAATGAAAAACTGTTTTTT	CASPKGPNEKLFF
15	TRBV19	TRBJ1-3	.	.	TGTGCCAGTATCCGGACAGACTACAGTGGAAACACCATATATTTT	CASIRTDYSGNTIYF
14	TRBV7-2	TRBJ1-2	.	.	TGTGCCAGCAGCTCCCCTACAGGGAACTATGGCTACACCTTC	CASSSPTGNYGYTF
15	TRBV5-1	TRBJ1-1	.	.	TGCGCCAGCGGCCTCCGGGGGGGGCCGGGCACTGAAGCTTTCTTT	CASGLRGGPGTEAFF
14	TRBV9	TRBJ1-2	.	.	TGTGCCAGCAGCGACGCCCGGGGTAACTATGGCTACACCTTC	CASSDARGNYGYTF
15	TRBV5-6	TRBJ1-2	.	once	TGTGCCAGCAGCTATACCGGGACTCAGGCCTATGGCTACACCTTC	CASSYTGTQAYGYTF
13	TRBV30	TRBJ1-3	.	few	TGTGCCTGGAGTGTAGGGGCTGGAAACACCATATATTTT	CAWSVGAGNTIYF
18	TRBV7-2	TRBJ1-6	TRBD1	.	TGTGCCAGCAGCCTGTGGACAGGGGGTAGCTCCTATAATTCACCCCTCCACTTT	CASSLWTGGSSYNSPLHF
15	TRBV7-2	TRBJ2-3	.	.	TGTGCCAGCAGCTCCCGGGCGGGGTCGGGGGATACGCAGTATTTT	CASSSRAGSGDTQYF
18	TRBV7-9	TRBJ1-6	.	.	TGTGCCAGCAGCTTGGGTAGGGTTGGGGGGAGAGAAGATTCACCCCTCCACTTT	CASSLGRVGGREDSPLHF
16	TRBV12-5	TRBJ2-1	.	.	TGTGCTAGTGGCCGATTAGGACAGCTACCCTACAATGAGCAGTTCTTC	CASGRLGQLPYNEQFF
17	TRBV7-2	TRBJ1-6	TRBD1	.	TGTGCCAGCAGCTTAGAGAGGGACAGGGGGCCAATTCGGCCCCTCCACTTT	CASSLERDRGPIRPLHF
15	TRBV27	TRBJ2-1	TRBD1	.	TGTGCCAGCAAACGCTCCGGGACAGGGAACAATGAGCAGTTCTTC	CASKRSGTGNNEQFF
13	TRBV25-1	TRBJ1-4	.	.	TGTGCCAGCAGTGAAAATTGGCCGGGTTCGCTGTTTTTT	CASSENWPGSLFF
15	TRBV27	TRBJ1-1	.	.	TGTGCCAGCAGTTTGAGGCCCGTCGGGAACACTGAAGCTTTCTTT	CASSLRPVGNTEAFF
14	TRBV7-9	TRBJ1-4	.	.	TGTGCCAGCAGCTTAGGAGGGAGAAATGAAAAACTGTTTTTT	CASSLGGRNEKLFF
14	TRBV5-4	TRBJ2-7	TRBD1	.	TGTGCCAGCAGCTCACAGGGGTCGGCCTACGAGCAGTACTTC	CASSSQGSAYEQYF
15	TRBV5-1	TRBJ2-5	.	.	TGCGCCAGCAGCTTGGTTCCTAGCTGGAAAGAGACCCAGTACTTC	CASSLVPSWKETQYF
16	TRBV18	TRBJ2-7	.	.	TGTGCCAGCTCACAAGCCGTAGCGGACAGCTCCTACGAGCAGTACTTC	CASSQAVADSSYEQYF
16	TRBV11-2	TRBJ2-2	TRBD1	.	TGTGCCAGCAGCTTAGTTGGACAGGGTGGGACCGGGGAGCTGTTTTTT	CASSLVGQGGTGELFF
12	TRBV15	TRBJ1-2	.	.	TGTGCCACCAGCCCATTGGGATATGGCTACACCTTC	CATSPLGYGYTF
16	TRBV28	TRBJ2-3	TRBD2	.	TGTGCCAGCAGTGACTCGAGCGGGAGCGGCACAGATACGCAGTATTTT	CASSDSSGSGTDTQYF